This is a list of T cell receptor beta chains from one sample in a study of blood T cell repertoires in COVID-19. This table comes from immunoSEQ multiplex PCR, and its TCRdb copy is limited to in-frame clones, with some not included. The sample includes some 99,000 clones, over 70% of them seen just once. The source material was peripheral blood. The source is a woman aged 80 or older with acute or convalescent COVID-19. The CDR3 runs from the conserved cysteine through the conserved F or W. The order of the fields is J gene, clone size, V gene, D gene, CDR3 protein, CDR3 DNA. A D gene is named only where the DNA matches it firmly. Clone size is stated in some rows and not others, as once, few, many or a class when expanded.

TRBJ2-2 - TRBV5-6 TRBD2 CASSFSSGGPRGTGELFF TGTGCCAGCAGCTTCTCTAGCGGGGGGCCACGTGGCACCGGGGAGCTGTTTTTT
TRBJ2-5 - TRBV19 TRBD1 CASSDGSWDRTQETQYF TGTGCCAGTAGTGACGGTAGTTGGGACAGGACACAAGAGACCCAGTACTTC
TRBJ1-1 - TRBV5-8 - CASSSEVLGVAFF TGTGCCAGCAGCTCGGAAGTCCTAGGGGTGGCTTTCTTT
TRBJ1-4 - TRBV27 - CASSLLGATNEKLFF TGTGCCAGCAGTTTATTGGGCGCCACTAATGAAAAACTGTTTTTT
TRBJ1-4 - TRBV11-2 TRBD1 CASSSGQANEKLFF TGTGCCAGCAGCTCGGGACAGGCTAATGAAAAACTGTTTTTT
TRBJ1-1 - TRBV9 - CASSPGGPGTEAFF TGTGCCAGCAGCCCTGGCGGACCGGGGACTGAAGCTTTCTTT
TRBJ2-5 - TRBV2 - CASNQGDVETQYF TGTGCCAGCAATCAGGGTGATGTAGAGACCCAGTACTTC
TRBJ2-5 - TRBV28 TRBD2 CASSRPGTTGGTQYF TGTGCCAGCAGTCGCCCCGGGACTACGGGGGGGACCCAGTACTTC
TRBJ1-4 - TRBV7-8 - CASSLNNQAKLFF TGTGCCAGCAGCCTAAACAACCAGGCAAAGCTGTTTTTT
TRBJ2-3 - TRBV4-1 TRBD1 CASSQTDRGAQYF TGCGCCAGCAGCCAAACCGACAGGGGAGCGCAGTATTTT
TRBJ1-1 - TRBV5-1 - CASSQGPLNTEAFF TGCGCCAGCAGCCAGGGGCCCTTGAACACTGAAGCTTTCTTT
TRBJ1-4 few TRBV5-6 - CASGAYGQGLNEKLFF TGTGCCAGCGGAGCTTACGGCCAGGGGCTTAATGAAAAACTGTTTTTT
TRBJ2-3 once TRBV24-1 TRBD1 CATSLGQDTDTQYF TGTGCCACCAGTCTAGGACAGGACACAGATACGCAGTATTTT
TRBJ2-7 - TRBV11-2 TRBD2 CASSPLKLAGAPSYEQYF TGTGCCAGCAGCCCACTGAAGCTAGCGGGAGCCCCCTCCTACGAGCAGTACTTC
TRBJ1-6 - TRBV6-5 TRBD1 CASSIRDSDSPLHF TGTGCCAGCAGTATCCGGGACAGTGATTCACCCCTCCACTTT
TRBJ2-1 - TRBV28 TRBD2 CASHGTSGGAGEQFF TGTGCCAGCCACGGGACTAGCGGGGGGGCCGGCGAGCAGTTCTTC
TRBJ2-3 - TRBV7-9 - CAGDSQSTDTQYF TGTGCGGGGGACTCCCAGTCGACAGATACGCAGTATTTT
TRBJ1-5 - TRBV10-1 TRBD1 CASTQPTGERGSNQPQHF TGCGCCAGCACTCAGCCGACAGGGGAGAGGGGAAGCAATCAGCCCCAGCATTTT
TRBJ2-5 few TRBV18 - CASSPGGGQETQYF TGTGCCAGCTCACCGGGGGGTGGCCAAGAGACCCAGTACTTC
TRBJ1-2 once TRBV5-6 - CASSLGFRVNYGYTF TGTGCCAGCAGCTTGGGGTTTCGGGTGAACTATGGCTACACCTTC
TRBJ1-6 - TRBV27 - CASSLGGIYNSPLHF TGTGCCAGCAGTTTAGGAGGGATCTATAATTCACCCCTCCACTTT
TRBJ1-3 - TRBV2 - CASRGGGTGNTIYF TGTGCCAGCAGAGGGGGGGGTACTGGAAACACCATATATTTT
TRBJ2-3 - TRBV7-2 - CASSLDIGRGGDTQYF TGTGCCAGCAGCTTAGATATCGGGCGGGGAGGAGATACGCAGTATTTT
TRBJ1-6 once TRBV14 TRBD1 CASSQAGQGRTPLHF TGTGCCAGCAGCCAAGCGGGACAGGGGAGGACACCCCTCCACTTT
TRBJ1-2 - TRBV6-5 TRBD1 CASSYSGTVSYGYTF TGTGCCAGCAGTTACTCGGGGACAGTGTCCTATGGCTACACCTTC
TRBJ1-6 - TRBV9 - CASSETQGANSPLHF TGTGCCAGCAGCGAAACACAGGGAGCCAATTCACCCCTCCACTTT
TRBJ2-1 - TRBV6-5 - CASGPRQANYNEQFF TGTGCCAGCGGGCCCCGGCAGGCTAACTACAATGAGCAGTTCTTC
TRBJ1-5 few TRBV6-2/TRBV6-3 - CASSYGGASNQPQHF TGTGCCAGCAGTTACGGGGGGGCTAGCAATCAGCCCCAGCATTTT
TRBJ1-3 - TRBV7-2 - CASSLGGKTGNTIYF TGTGCCAGCAGCTTAGGGGGCAAAACTGGAAACACCATATATTTT